Here is one T cell receptor beta chain with its context. Its antigen is unidentified. From the germline J gene comes the end of the CDR3, since the read stops 3 residues before it. Germline assignment: CDR1 SGHDT and CDR2 YYEEEE. CDR3 length: 14 residues. The sample is drawn from a study of T cells in women clearing cervical HPV infection. Overall study: No precancer developed; the control's incident HPV16 infection cleared within 12 months. Blood came at first lesion visit for cases, post-clearance for controls. Study findings and constraints: CIN3+ cases had significantly higher TCR repertoire richness than controls, but evenness did not differ.

TCR beta CDR3 amplified by multiplex PCR from roughly 1,100 ng genomic DNA. TCRdb's table, derived via immunoSEQ multiplex PCR, lists solely in-frame clones and lacks some. This sample's clone table lists 25,000 to 30,000 clones. The sample taken for sequencing was blood buffy coat. The TCR was taken from a woman aged 18-69 years with a cervical HPV16 infection that either progressed to CIN3+ or cleared (not recorded which). The chain carries TRBV5-6 and TRBJ2-3; maybe TRBD1 (6 bases). CDR3 DNA, as far as it was read: TGTGCCAGCAGCTTGACGACAGGCGGAGAGACG. It specifies CASSLTTGGET. The entire CDR3 reads CASSLTTGGETQYF.